Below, 16 T cell receptor beta chains from the same sample are listed, as sequenced in a study of blood T cells in healthy people across ages. Primed by a sample-barcoded 5' primer and a J-beta primer mix, a second PCR proceeded for roughly 7 to 11 cycles. Each CDR3 protein gets one entry after TCRdb re-called the 5' RACE reads with MiXCR. The sample lists hundreds of thousands of distinct CDR3 sequences; about 28% were seen once. Sequenced material: blood. The origin of the receptors is a woman over 75 in good health.

There are a few counts of this clonotype. The CDR3 protein is CSATGIGLQPQHF. CDR3 DNA sequence: TGCAGTGCTACAGGGATTGGATTGCAGCCCCAGCATTTT. The rearrangement uses TRBV20-1 and TRBJ1-5; TRBD1 is a possible D gene (5 bases). The CDR3 consists of 13 residues. The V gene's germline CDR1 is DFQATT and CDR2 SNEGSKA (reference sequence). Trimming pared 4 bases from V and 7 bases from J, leaving 14 bases between.

About this clonotype itself: Mismatch with germline at one junction end may stem from a read error. The CDR3 nucleotides read TGTGCCAGCAACGCGGGGGGCCTGAACACCGGGGAGCTGTTGTTT. Translating gives CASNAGGLNTGELLF. This chain joins TRBV2 and TRBJ2-2; 8 bases align to TRBD2. Germline CDR1 reads SNHLY; CDR2 reads FYNNEI. CDR3 length: 15 residues.

The genes are TRBV24-1 and TRBJ2-3, with 10 bases aligning to TRBD2. The J segment lost 3 bases and the V segment lost 8 bases, leaving 7 bases of the junction unmatched. This CDR3 is built from 15 residues. Germline CDR1 reads KGHDR; CDR2 reads SFDVKD. In nucleotides, the CDR3 is TGTGCCACCACAAGCGGGGGGGCTGGGACAGATACGCAGTATTTT. This translates into CATTSGGAGTDTQYF.

The chain links TRBV15 to TRBJ1-5, with D unclear. Germline V CDR1 and CDR2: LNHNV, YYDKDF (reference sequence). CDR3 size: 15 residues. V was trimmed by 6 bases and J by 2 bases, leaving 14 bases between them. The CDR3 bases are TGTGCCACCAGTAACACGAATGTCGGCAATCAGCCCCAGCATTTT. Residues: CATSNTNVGNQPQHF.

Comment on this clonotype: This may come from a read error, since a much larger clone is one base off. The J gene is TRBJ2-5, the V gene TRBV6-4, with D maybe TRBD2 (6 bases). The CDR3 is 15 amino acids. V dropped 2 bases and J dropped 5 bases, with 15 bases sitting between them. Germline V lookup: CDR1 MRHNA, CDR2 SNTAGT. The CDR3 sequence is CASSDSGSTGETQYF. The CDR3 DNA sequence: TGTGCCAGCAGTGACAGCGGGTCCACGGGGGAGACCCAGTACTTC.

The chain is built from TRBV5-5 and TRBJ2-2; TRBD2 aligns across 7 bases. The ends lost 5 bases at V and 2 bases at J; junction bases unmatched: 15. Germline-derived CDR1 and CDR2 are SGHKS and YYEKEE (reference sequence). The CDR3 has 18 amino acids. The CDR3 loop reads CASRVEGTLAVNTGELFF. DNA of the CDR3: TGTGCCAGCAGGGTGGAGGGAACGCTAGCGGTTAACACCGGGGAGCTGTTTTTT.

Many counts were recorded for this clonotype. The CDR3 DNA follows: TGTGCCAGCAGCTTAGGGGGACTTTCCGACTTCTTCTACGAGCAGTACTTC. Translating gives CASSLGGLSDFFYEQYF. The J gene is TRBJ2-7, the V gene TRBV7-9; TRBD2 is a possible D gene (6 bases). The V gene lost 1 base and the J gene lost 3 bases, with 19 bases spanning the gap. The CDR3 has 17 amino acids. Germline-derived CDR1 and CDR2 are SEHNR and FQNEAQ (reference sequence). Using reference TRBV7-9 and TRBJ2-7 for the parts outside the CDR3, the full variable domain is DTGVSQNPRHKITKRGQNVTFRCDPISEHNRLYWYRQTLGQGPEFLTYFQNEAQLEKSRLLSDRFSAERPKGSFSTLEIQRTEQGDSAMYLCASSLGGLSDFFYEQYFGPGTRLTVT.

With respect to this clonotype: One end of the junction does not line up with germline, which may come from a read error. The genes are TRBV7-2 and TRBJ1-5, with 7 positions matching TRBD1. This CDR3 is 14 amino acids long. Germline V CDR1 and CDR2: SGHTA, FQGNSA. The CDR3 DNA sequence: TGTGCCGGCAGCGACCGACAGGGCACGGGGCCCCAGCATTTT. It translates to CAGSDRQGTGPQHF.

This clonotype was recorded many times. V usage is TRBV15 and J usage is TRBJ2-1; D is possibly TRBD1 (6 bases). Germline V gene sequence: CDR1 LNHNV, CDR2 YYDKDF (reference sequence). Trimming took 1 base from V and 3 from J, leaving 7 bases between them. The CDR3 consists of 14 residues. CDR3 DNA sequence: TGTGCCACCAGCAGAGGGACAGTCTACAATGAGCAGTTCTTC. Residues: CATSRGTVYNEQFF.

The CDR3 nucleotides read TGTGCCAGCAGTTTGGAGGGACCCAAGAGGCAGCCCCAGCATTTT. Its protein product is CASSLEGPKRQPQHF. The V and J genes are TRBV12-3 or TRBV12-4 and TRBJ1-5, with a tentative D call TRBD1 (5 bases). The CDR3 consists of 15 residues. V was pared by 3 bases and J by 7 bases, with 16 bases between.

This clonotype was counted many times. The chain joins TRBV7-2 to TRBJ1-2, with 7 bases that match TRBD1. Germline V gene sequence: CDR1 SGHTA, CDR2 FQGNSA. V dropped 1 base and J dropped 6; count of bases not matched to a gene: 5. This CDR3 comprises 14 residues. The CDR3 here is CASSLEQGYNGYTF. The DNA of the CDR3 is TGTGCCAGCAGCTTAGAACAGGGGTATAATGGCTACACCTTC.

A note on this clonotype: A read error may explain this, as a much larger clone is one base away. The J gene is TRBJ2-1, the V gene TRBV25-1; D gene uncertain. Trimming took 3 bases from V and 6 from J, leaving 15 bases between them. This CDR3 comprises 15 residues. From germline, CDR1 is MGHDK and CDR2 SYGVNS. The CDR3 is CASSDRLIRRNEQFF. The CDR3 bases are TGTGCCAGCAGTGATAGGCTGATCAGACGCAATGAGCAGTTCTTC.

This clonotype has at least ten counts. This chain uses TRBV15 with TRBJ1-2, with a tentative D call TRBD1 (5 bases). Germline V gene lookup returns CDR1 LNHNV and CDR2 YYDKDF (reference sequence). V was cut by 0 bases and J by 8 bases, with 19 bases left in between. The length of the CDR3 is 16 residues. In nucleotides, the CDR3 is TGTGCCACCAGCAGAGATCCCCGGGGGAGTGGAGCAGGCTACACCTTC. Its translation is CATSRDPRGSGAGYTF.

J is TRBJ2-1 and V is TRBV7-4, with D possibly matching TRBD2 (5 bases). CDR1 is SGHVT and CDR2 is SQSDAQ in the germline V gene. This CDR3 has 15 residues. Trimming shortened V by 5 bases and J by 7 bases, and 18 bases separated the two germline ends. CDR3: CASSSGPAVWNEQFF. The CDR3 nucleotides are TGTGCCAGCAGCAGTGGCCCAGCGGTGTGGAATGAGCAGTTCTTC. Variable domain in full (rest from reference TRBV7-4 and TRBJ2-1): GAGVSQSPRYKVAKRGRDVALRCDSISGHVTLYWYRQTLGQGSEVLTYSQSDAQRDKSGRPSGRFSAERPERSVSTLKIQRTEQGDSAVYLCASSSGPAVWNEQFFGPGTRLTVL.

This clonotype was seen many times. The chain carries TRBV20-1 and TRBJ1-2, with TRBD1 matching 9 bases. J was trimmed by 2 bases and V by 0 bases; bases with no gene match: 1. The CDR3 loop spans 14 amino acids. Germline CDR1 DFQATT, CDR2 SNEGSKA (reference sequence). CDR3 amino acids: CSARDTGGNYGYTF. CDR3 DNA sequence: TGCAGTGCTAGAGATACAGGGGGCAACTATGGCTACACCTTC.

This clonotype has only a few counts. At one end the junction does not follow the germline gene, possibly because of a read error. The rearrangement links TRBV10-3 to TRBJ2-5; D gene unclear. The V gene's germline CDR1 is ENHRY and CDR2 SYGVKD. This CDR3 has 12 residues. CDR3: CAVSVGQETQYF. The CDR3 DNA reads TGTGCCGTCAGTGTCGGCCAAGAGACCCAGTACTTC.